Given below is one T cell receptor (beta chain) in context. Antigen specificity is unknown. The CDR3 is 14 amino acids. Germline V lookup: CDR1 SGHRS, CDR2 YFSETQ. V was trimmed by 6 bases and J by 4 bases, leaving 16 bases between them. Unique molecular identifiers were present in the TCR beta cDNA libraries. Around 500,000 cDNA molecules were obtained from approximately 1 to 10 million T cells. MiXCR was run by TCRdb on the PCR reads, yielding one entry per CDR3 protein. This table holds some 700,000 distinct CDR3 sequences, 55% to 60% found once. This sample was taken from a study of post-analysis software for immune sequencing data. The overall study: Disease trajectories encompassed relapsing-remitting, secondary progressive and progressive-relapsing multiple sclerosis.

Study outcomes and limitations: TRBV5-6, TRBV5-1 and TRBV20-1 were among four to six TRBV segments more frequent in patients than controls. Samples sharing a preparation batch grouped tightly together when assessed by F measure.

Source material: blood. The chain carries TRBV5-1 and TRBJ2-5; D may correspond to TRBD1 or TRBD2 (5 bases each). The sequence was collected from a girl aged 2-10 years with multiple sclerosis. The CDR3, as DNA: TGCGCCAGCAACCTGGGACCCGAGCGAGAGACCCAGTACTTC. Translation: CASNLGPERETQYF.